The rows below give T cell receptor beta chains drawn from one sample of a study of cytomegalovirus exposure and HLA in healthy donors. Using immunoSEQ multiplex PCR, the repertoire was profiled, and TCRdb retains in-frame clones only, with some absent. Of roughly 100,000 clones detected, over 70% appear once; the ten largest clones hold roughly 9.7%. The sample consisted of PBMCs. The source is a man aged 18 to 30 in good health and CMV-seropositive. Both conserved end residues are part of each CDR3. D genes are given only for firm matches. For some rows the clone size is stated as once, few or many, or as a class when expanded; others skip it.

>-|TRBJ2-7|TRBV9|TRBD1
TGTGCCAGCAGCAAACAGGGGCCAACCTACGAGCAGTACTTC
CASSKQGPTYEQYF
>-|TRBJ2-2|TRBV9|TRBD2
TGTGCCAGCAGCGTAGGGCGGGGGGCGACCGGGGAGCTGTTTTTT
CASSVGRGATGELFF
>-|TRBJ2-7|TRBV6-5|TRBD1
TGTGCCAGCAGTTTCCCCGGGACAGGGGGCTACGAGCAGTACTTC
CASSFPGTGGYEQYF
>-|TRBJ2-7|TRBV10-2|TRBD1
TGCGCCAGCAAAGGGACAGCGAGCTCCTACGAGCAGTACTTC
CASKGTASSYEQYF
>once|TRBJ2-7|TRBV11-2|-
TGTGCCAGCAGTCAACAGGGTTTAGAGCAGTACTTC
CASSQQGLEQYF
>few|TRBJ1-5|TRBV10-3|-
TGTGCCATCAGGGGAGTAGACAGGAACCAGCCCCAGCATTTT
CAIRGVDRNQPQHF
>-|TRBJ2-1|TRBV5-1|-
TGCGCCAGCAGCCCCGGACTTAGGAGCTCCTACAATGAGCAGTTCTTC
CASSPGLRSSYNEQFF
>-|TRBJ2-5|TRBV6-5|TRBD2
TGTGCCAGCAGATTAGCGGGGCACGAGACCCAGTACTTC
CASRLAGHETQYF
>-|TRBJ1-2|TRBV27|TRBD1
TGTGCCAGCAGTTCGAGGACAGGGGGAGACAACTATGGCTACACCTTC
CASSSRTGGDNYGYTF
>once|TRBJ1-5|TRBV6-5|TRBD1
TGTGCCAGCAGTTACTCTGGACAGGGGAAGCAGCCCCAGCATTTT
CASSYSGQGKQPQHF
>-|TRBJ1-2|TRBV5-5|TRBD1
TGTGCCAGCAGCTTGAGGGAGACAGGGGGCCGGGGCTATGGCTACACCTTC
CASSLRETGGRGYGYTF